This T cell receptor (beta chain) was obtained from a study of vaccination effects on CD4 cells after COVID-19. Pools of viral peptides were used by the ViraFEST assay to expand antigen-specific CD4+ T cells ahead of sequencing. Having been cultured for about 10 days, the cells underwent CD4+ T cell isolation. Vaccinated participants had no history of SARS-CoV-2 infection and tested negative for nucleocapsid antibodies. Each well held 1.5 million to 2 million PBMC cultured with 8.5 to 10 ug/ml peptides and 10 IU/ml IL-2. Fresh IL-2-containing medium replaced half the medium on days 3 and 7. Profiling relied on immunoSEQ multiplex PCR, and the TCRdb table lists in-frame clones only, not all of them. The table includes tens of thousands of clones, roughly 73% detected once. Per the germline V gene, CDR1 is SGHKS and CDR2 is YYEKEE (reference sequence). J lost 5 bases, V lost 2 bases, and 8 bases had no gene match. This CDR3 has 15 residues.

Remarks on this clone: What it recognizes is unknown.

Sequenced material: CD4+ T cells from PBMCs cultured with SARS-CoV-2 spike peptides, taken before COVID-19 vaccination. This chain connects TRBV5-5 to TRBJ2-5; 8 bases are shared with TRBD2. The TCR sequence derives from a human donor who received a COVID-19 vaccine. CDR3 sequence reads: CASSLSRGGRETQYF. CDR3 DNA sequence: TGTGCCAGCAGCTTAAGCCGGGGGGGGAGGGAGACCCAGTACTTC.